A selection of T cell receptor beta chains follows, all from one sample in a study of OX40 agonist ivuxolimab in advanced cancers. Some clones are missing from TCRdb's copy, which holds only in-frame ones; the method was immunoSEQ multiplex PCR. Altogether about 80,000 clones are present, 84% being singletons, with the ten largest covering 20% to 25%. Sequencing was performed on CD4+ or CD8+ T cells sorted from blood, taken in a trial of the OX40 agonist ivuxolimab. Every receptor here comes from an adult with an advanced solid tumor such as melanoma, head and neck, liver or kidney cancer. The CDR3 runs from the conserved cysteine through the conserved F or W. D genes are given only for firm matches. Rows may omit the clone size; those that give it use once, few, many or a size class.

CDR3nt: TGTGCCAGCAGCTCTAAGGACACCCCGGGGGGCTATGGCTACACCTTC
CDR3aa: CASSSKDTPGGYGYTF
v_gene: TRBV7-6
abundance: -
d_gene: -
len: 16
j_gene: TRBJ1-2

CDR3nt: TGTGCCAGCAGCGAGGCCTACGAGCAGTACTTC
CDR3aa: CASSEAYEQYF
v_gene: TRBV11-2
abundance: -
d_gene: -
len: 11
j_gene: TRBJ2-7

CDR3nt: TGTGCCAGCAGCGCCCGGCGGGCGGAGATCGAAAGCAATCAGCCCCAGCATTTT
CDR3aa: CASSARRAEIESNQPQHF
v_gene: TRBV9
abundance: -
d_gene: -
len: 18
j_gene: TRBJ1-5

CDR3nt: TGTGCCAGCAGCTTTGGTGGAGGCCAGGGGGGCAATCAGCCCCAGCATTTT
CDR3aa: CASSFGGGQGGNQPQHF
v_gene: TRBV11-2
abundance: -
d_gene: TRBD1
len: 17
j_gene: TRBJ1-5

CDR3nt: TGCGCCAGCAGCCAAGATCCACTGCCGGGGGGGTCTCAGCCCCAGCATTTT
CDR3aa: CASSQDPLPGGSQPQHF
v_gene: TRBV4-3
abundance: -
d_gene: -
len: 17
j_gene: TRBJ1-5

CDR3nt: TGTGCCAGCAGCTTGGACCCTACTAGCGGGGGCTTCCACGAGCAGTACTTC
CDR3aa: CASSLDPTSGGFHEQYF
v_gene: TRBV5-6
abundance: -
d_gene: TRBD2
len: 17
j_gene: TRBJ2-7

CDR3nt: TGTGCCAGCAGGCAACAGGGGGTAGCATATGAGCAGTTCTTC
CDR3aa: CASRQQGVAYEQFF
v_gene: TRBV28
abundance: -
d_gene: TRBD1
len: 14
j_gene: TRBJ2-1

CDR3nt: TGTGCCACCAGCCATTCGGGGCGGCAGCAGTTCTTC
CDR3aa: CATSHSGRQQFF
v_gene: TRBV15
abundance: -
d_gene: -
len: 12
j_gene: TRBJ2-1

CDR3nt: TGTGCCAGCAGCTGGGGAGGGGCCGTCGGCGCAGATACGCAGTATTTT
CDR3aa: CASSWGGAVGADTQYF
v_gene: TRBV13
abundance: -
d_gene: TRBD2
len: 16
j_gene: TRBJ2-3

CDR3nt: TGCGCCAGCCAAACAGGGTACTCTGGAAACACCATATATTTT
CDR3aa: CASQTGYSGNTIYF
v_gene: TRBV5-1
abundance: -
d_gene: -
len: 14
j_gene: TRBJ1-3

CDR3nt: TGTGCCAGCAGCTTAGCCCGCCTAGCATGGAATGAGCAGTTCTTC
CDR3aa: CASSLARLAWNEQFF
v_gene: TRBV11-2
abundance: -
d_gene: -
len: 15
j_gene: TRBJ2-1

CDR3nt: TGTGCCAGCAGTGAAGCCGGCCCCCAAATGGATTCACCCCTCCACTTT
CDR3aa: CASSEAGPQMDSPLHF
v_gene: TRBV6-1
abundance: -
d_gene: -
len: 16
j_gene: TRBJ1-6

CDR3nt: TGTGCCACCAGGGACGGGAGAGGGACTGAAGCTTTCTTT
CDR3aa: CATRDGRGTEAFF
v_gene: TRBV2
abundance: -
d_gene: -
len: 13
j_gene: TRBJ1-1

CDR3nt: TGTGCCAGCGGACGTCAGGCAGATTTGAACACTGAAGCTTTCTTT
CDR3aa: CASGRQADLNTEAFF
v_gene: TRBV16
abundance: few
d_gene: -
len: 15
j_gene: TRBJ1-1

CDR3nt: TGTGCCAGCAGCTCAGGGGGCAACTACAATGAGCAGTTCTTC
CDR3aa: CASSSGGNYNEQFF
v_gene: TRBV7-9
abundance: -
d_gene: TRBD1
len: 14
j_gene: TRBJ2-1

CDR3nt: TGTGCCAGCAGCTCAACACTTTACACAGATACGCAGTATTTT
CDR3aa: CASSSTLYTDTQYF
v_gene: TRBV7-8
abundance: -
d_gene: -
len: 14
j_gene: TRBJ2-3

CDR3nt: TGTGCCAGCAGCCGCAGCGTTTCCCCCGGGAGCGAGCAGTACTTC
CDR3aa: CASSRSVSPGSEQYF
v_gene: TRBV13
abundance: -
d_gene: -
len: 15
j_gene: TRBJ2-7

CDR3nt: TGTGCCTGGAGTGTACGAGGGGAAGTTGGAGCTTTCTTT
CDR3aa: CAWSVRGEVGAFF
v_gene: TRBV30
abundance: -
d_gene: -
len: 13
j_gene: TRBJ1-1

CDR3nt: TGTGCCAGCAGCTATAGCGGGGGGGGATACAATGAGCAGTTCTTC
CDR3aa: CASSYSGGGYNEQFF
v_gene: TRBV6-6
abundance: -
d_gene: TRBD2
len: 15
j_gene: TRBJ2-1

CDR3nt: TGTGCCATCAGAGGCGACTTGGGCTCCTACGAGCAGTACTTC
CDR3aa: CAIRGDLGSYEQYF
v_gene: TRBV10-3
abundance: once
d_gene: -
len: 14
j_gene: TRBJ2-7

CDR3nt: TGTGCCAGCAGGGACAGGGGGCGAAGGGATTCGGAGACCCAGTACTTC
CDR3aa: CASRDRGRRDSETQYF
v_gene: TRBV19
abundance: -
d_gene: TRBD1
len: 16
j_gene: TRBJ2-5

CDR3nt: TGCGCCAGCAGCCAAGGTGGGGCCGGGAACACTGAAGCTTTCTTT
CDR3aa: CASSQGGAGNTEAFF
v_gene: TRBV4-3
abundance: few
d_gene: -
len: 15
j_gene: TRBJ1-1